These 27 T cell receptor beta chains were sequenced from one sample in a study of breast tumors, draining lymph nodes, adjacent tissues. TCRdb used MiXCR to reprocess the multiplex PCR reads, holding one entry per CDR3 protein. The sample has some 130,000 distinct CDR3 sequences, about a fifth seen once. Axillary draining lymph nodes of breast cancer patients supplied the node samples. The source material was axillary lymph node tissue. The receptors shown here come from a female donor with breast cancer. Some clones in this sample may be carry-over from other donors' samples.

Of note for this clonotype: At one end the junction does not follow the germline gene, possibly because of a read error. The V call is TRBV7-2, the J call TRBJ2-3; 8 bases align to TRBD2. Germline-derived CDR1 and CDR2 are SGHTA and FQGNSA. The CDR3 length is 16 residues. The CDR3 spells CASGFGPAGAGDTQYF. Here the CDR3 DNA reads TGTGCCAGCGGCTTTGGGCCAGCGGGGGCTGGAGATACGCAGTATTTT.

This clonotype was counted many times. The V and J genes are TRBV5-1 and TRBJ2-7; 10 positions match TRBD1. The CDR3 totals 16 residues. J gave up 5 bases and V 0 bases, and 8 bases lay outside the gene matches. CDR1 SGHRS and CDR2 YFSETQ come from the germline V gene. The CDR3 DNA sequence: TGCGCCAGCAGCTTGGGGGACAGGGGCGCGAATCACGAGCAGTACTTC. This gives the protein CASSLGDRGANHEQYF.

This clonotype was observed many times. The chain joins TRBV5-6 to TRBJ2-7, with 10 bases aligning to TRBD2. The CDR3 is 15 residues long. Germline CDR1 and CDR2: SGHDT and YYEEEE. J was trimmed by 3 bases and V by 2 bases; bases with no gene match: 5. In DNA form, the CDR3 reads TGTGCCAGCAGCTTCGGGGTAGCGGGAGGCTACGAGCAGTACTTC. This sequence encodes CASSFGVAGGYEQYF.

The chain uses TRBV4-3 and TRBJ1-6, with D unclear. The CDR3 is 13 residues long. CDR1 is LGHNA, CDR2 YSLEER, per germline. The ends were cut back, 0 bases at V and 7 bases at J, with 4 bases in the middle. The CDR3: CASSQDRNSPLHF. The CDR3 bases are TGCGCCAGCAGCCAAGACCGAAATTCACCCCTCCACTTT.

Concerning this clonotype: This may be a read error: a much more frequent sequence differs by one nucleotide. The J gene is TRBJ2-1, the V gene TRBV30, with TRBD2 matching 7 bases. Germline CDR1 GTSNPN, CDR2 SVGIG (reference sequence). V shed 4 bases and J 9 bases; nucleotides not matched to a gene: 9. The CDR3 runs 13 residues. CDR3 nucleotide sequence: TGTGCCTGGACTTCCCCCGGGAGGTGTGAGCAGTTCTTC. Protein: CAWTSPGRCEQFF.

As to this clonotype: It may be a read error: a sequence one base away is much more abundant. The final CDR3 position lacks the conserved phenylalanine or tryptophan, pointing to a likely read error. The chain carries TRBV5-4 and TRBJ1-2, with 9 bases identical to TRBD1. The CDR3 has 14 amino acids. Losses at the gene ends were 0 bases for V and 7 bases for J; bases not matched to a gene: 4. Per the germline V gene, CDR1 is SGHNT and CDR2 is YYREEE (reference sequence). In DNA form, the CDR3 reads TGTGCCAGCAGCTTGGTCGGGACAGGGATTGGCTACACCTGC. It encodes CASSLVGTGIGYTC.

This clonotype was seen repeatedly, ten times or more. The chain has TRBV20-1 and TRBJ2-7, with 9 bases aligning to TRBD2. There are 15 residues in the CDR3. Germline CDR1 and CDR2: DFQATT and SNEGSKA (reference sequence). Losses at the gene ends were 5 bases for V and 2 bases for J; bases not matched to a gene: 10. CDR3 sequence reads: CSASRPGGRAYEQYF. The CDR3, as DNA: TGCAGTGCTTCACGCCCTGGCGGGAGGGCCTACGAGCAGTACTTC.

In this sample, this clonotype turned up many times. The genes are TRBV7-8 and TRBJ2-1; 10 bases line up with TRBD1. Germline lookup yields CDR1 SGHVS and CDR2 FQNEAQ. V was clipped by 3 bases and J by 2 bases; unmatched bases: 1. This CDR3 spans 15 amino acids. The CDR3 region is CASSFDRGPYNEQFF. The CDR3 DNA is TGTGCCAGCAGCTTCGACAGGGGGCCCTACAATGAGCAGTTCTTC.

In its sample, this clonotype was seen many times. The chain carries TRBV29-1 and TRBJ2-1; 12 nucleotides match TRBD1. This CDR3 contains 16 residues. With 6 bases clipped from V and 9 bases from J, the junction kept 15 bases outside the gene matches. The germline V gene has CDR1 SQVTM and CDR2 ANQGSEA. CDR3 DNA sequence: TGCAGCGTGAGAGGGGTAGGGGACAGGGGGCTTCGTGAGCAGTTCTTC. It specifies CSVRGVGDRGLREQFF.

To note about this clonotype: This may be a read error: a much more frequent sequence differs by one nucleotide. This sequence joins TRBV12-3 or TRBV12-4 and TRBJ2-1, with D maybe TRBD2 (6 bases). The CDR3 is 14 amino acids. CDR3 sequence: CASKKHGTHNGQFF. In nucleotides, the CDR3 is TGTGCCAGCAAGAAACATGGGACTCACAATGGGCAGTTCTTC.

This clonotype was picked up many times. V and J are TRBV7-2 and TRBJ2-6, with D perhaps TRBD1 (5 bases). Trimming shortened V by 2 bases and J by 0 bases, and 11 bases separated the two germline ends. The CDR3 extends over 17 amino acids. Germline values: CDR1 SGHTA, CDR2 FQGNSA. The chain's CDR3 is CASSLQGGYSGANVLTF. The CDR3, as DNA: TGTGCCAGCAGCTTACAGGGCGGCTACTCTGGGGCCAACGTCCTGACTTTC.

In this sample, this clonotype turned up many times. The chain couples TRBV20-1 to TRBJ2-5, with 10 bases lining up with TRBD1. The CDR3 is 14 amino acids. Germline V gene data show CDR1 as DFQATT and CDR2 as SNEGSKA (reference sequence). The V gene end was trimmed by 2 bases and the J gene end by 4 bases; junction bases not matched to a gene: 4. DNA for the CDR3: TGCAGTGCTAGACTCGACAGGGGGCGAGAGACCCAGTACTTC. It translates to CSARLDRGRETQYF.

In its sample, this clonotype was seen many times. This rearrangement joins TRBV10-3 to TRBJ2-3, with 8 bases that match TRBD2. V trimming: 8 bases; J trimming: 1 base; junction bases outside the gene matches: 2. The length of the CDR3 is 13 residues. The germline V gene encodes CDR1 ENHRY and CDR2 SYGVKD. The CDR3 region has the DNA TGTGCCATCCGGCGGGAGGGCACAGATACGCAGTATTTT. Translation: CAIRREGTDTQYF.

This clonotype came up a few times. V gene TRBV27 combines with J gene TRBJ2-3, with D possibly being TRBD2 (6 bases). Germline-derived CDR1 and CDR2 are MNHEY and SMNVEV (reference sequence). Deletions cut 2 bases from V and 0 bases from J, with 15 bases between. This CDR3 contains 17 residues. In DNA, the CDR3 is TGTGCCAGCAGTTTAGCGACTAGTACCACTAGCACAGATACGCAGTATTTT. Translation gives CASSLATSTTSTDTQYF.

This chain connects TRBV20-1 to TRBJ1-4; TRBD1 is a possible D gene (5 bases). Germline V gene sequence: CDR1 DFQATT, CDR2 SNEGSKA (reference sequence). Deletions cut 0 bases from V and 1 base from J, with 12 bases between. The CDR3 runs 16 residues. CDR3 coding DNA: TGCAGTGCTAGAGAAGGGGCTATCGGAACTAATGAAAAACTGTTTTTT. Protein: CSAREGAIGTNEKLFF.

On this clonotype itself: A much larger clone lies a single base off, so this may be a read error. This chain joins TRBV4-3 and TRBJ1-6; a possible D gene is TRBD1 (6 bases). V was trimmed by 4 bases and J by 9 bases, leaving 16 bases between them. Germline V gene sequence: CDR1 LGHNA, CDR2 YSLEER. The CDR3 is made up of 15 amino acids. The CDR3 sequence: CASSPGGTRGSPLHF. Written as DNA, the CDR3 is TGCGCCAGCAGCCCGGGGGGGACAAGGGGTTCACCCCTCCACTTT.

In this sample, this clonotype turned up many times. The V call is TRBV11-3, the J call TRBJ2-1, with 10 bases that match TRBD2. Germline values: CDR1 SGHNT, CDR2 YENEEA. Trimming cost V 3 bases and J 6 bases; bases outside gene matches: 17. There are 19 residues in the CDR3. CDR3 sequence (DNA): TGTGCCAGCAGCTTGGTCCGACTAGCTAGCGGGAGTAGGTTCAATGAGCAGTTCTTC. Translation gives CASSLVRLASGSRFNEQFF.

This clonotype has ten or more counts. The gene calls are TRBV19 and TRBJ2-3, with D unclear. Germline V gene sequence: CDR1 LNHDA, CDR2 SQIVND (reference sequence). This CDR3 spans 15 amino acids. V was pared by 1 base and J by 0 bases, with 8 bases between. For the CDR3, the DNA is TGTGCCAGTAGTATAGTCCCTCGTAGCACAGATACGCAGTATTTT. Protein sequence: CASSIVPRSTDTQYF.

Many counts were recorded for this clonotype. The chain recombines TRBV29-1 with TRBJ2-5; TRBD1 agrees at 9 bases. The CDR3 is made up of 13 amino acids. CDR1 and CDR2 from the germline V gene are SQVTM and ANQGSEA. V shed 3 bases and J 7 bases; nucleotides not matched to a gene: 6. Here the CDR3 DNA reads TGCAGCGTTGAGGGACAGGGAAGGGCGACCCAGTACTTC. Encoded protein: CSVEGQGRATQYF.

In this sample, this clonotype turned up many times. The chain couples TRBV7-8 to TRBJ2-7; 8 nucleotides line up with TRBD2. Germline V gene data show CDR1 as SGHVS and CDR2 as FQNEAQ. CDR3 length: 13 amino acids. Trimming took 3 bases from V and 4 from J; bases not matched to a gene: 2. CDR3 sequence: CASSLSGGYEQYF. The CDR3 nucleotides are TGTGCCAGCAGCTTGAGCGGGGGTTACGAGCAGTACTTC.

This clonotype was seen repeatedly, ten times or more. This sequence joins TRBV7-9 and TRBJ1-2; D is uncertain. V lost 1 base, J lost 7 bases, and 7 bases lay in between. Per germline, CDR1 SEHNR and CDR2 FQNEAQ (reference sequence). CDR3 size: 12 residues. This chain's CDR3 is CASSLDIFGYTF. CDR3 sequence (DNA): TGTGCCAGCAGCTTAGACATTTTTGGCTACACCTTC.

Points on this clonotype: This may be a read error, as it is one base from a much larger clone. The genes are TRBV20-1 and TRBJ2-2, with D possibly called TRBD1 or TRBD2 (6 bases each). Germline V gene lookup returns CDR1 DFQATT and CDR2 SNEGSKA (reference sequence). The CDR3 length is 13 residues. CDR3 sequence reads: CSARYAGGGEPFF. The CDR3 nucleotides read TGCAGTGCTAGATACGCTGGGGGCGGGGAGCCGTTTTTT.

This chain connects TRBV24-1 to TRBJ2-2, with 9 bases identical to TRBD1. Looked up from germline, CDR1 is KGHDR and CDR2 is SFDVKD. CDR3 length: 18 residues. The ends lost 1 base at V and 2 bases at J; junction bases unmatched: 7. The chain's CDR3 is CATSDLARQGVNTGELFF. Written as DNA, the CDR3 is TGTGCCACCAGTGATTTAGCCCGACAGGGGGTTAACACCGGGGAGCTGTTTTTT.

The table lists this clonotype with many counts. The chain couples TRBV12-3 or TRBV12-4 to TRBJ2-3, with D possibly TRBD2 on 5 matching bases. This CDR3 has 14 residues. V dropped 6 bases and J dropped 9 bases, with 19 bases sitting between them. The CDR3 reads CASRREHVERTQYF. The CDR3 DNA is TGTGCCAGCAGACGAGAACATGTCGAGCGGACGCAGTATTTT.

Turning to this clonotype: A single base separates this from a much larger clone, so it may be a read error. This chain's CDR3 is CALKPTGDQTGELFF. CDR3 DNA sequence: TGTGCCCTCAAACCGACAGGGGACCAAACCGGGGAGCTGTTTTTT. The chain carries TRBV10-3 and TRBJ2-2; 8 bases agree with TRBD1. The junction had 13 bases not matched to a gene; V was cut back by 11 bases and J by 5 bases. The germline V gene encodes CDR1 ENHRY and CDR2 SYGVKD. CDR3 length equals 15 residues.

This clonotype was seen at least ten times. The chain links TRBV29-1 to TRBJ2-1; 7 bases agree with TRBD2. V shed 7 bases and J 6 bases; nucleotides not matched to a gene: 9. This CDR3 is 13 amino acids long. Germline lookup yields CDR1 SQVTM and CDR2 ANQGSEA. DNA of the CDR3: TGCAGCGCCGAGGGCGGGAGTTTCAATGAGCAGTTCTTC. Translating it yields CSAEGGSFNEQFF.

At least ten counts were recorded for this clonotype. The DNA for the CDR3 is TGTGCCAGCAGCGGGGGTCTCTACAATGAGCAGTTCTTC. Amino acids: CASSGGLYNEQFF. The genes are TRBV5-4 and TRBJ2-1; D tentatively fits TRBD1 or TRBD2 (5 bases each). Trimming shortened V by 4 bases and J by 3 bases, and 8 bases separated the two germline ends. The CDR3 contains 13 residues. CDR1 is SGHNT, CDR2 YYREEE, per germline (reference sequence). Together with reference TRBV5-4 and TRBJ2-1, the CDR3 gives the full variable domain: ETGVTQSPTHLIKTRGQQVTLRCSSQSGHNTVSWYQQALGQGPQFIFQYYREEENGRGNFPPRFSGLQFPNYSSELNVNALELDDSALYLCASSGGLYNEQFFGPGTRLTVL.